Presented here are 15 T cell receptor beta chains from one specimen sequenced in a study of blood T cell repertoires in COVID-19 (dated by TCRdb to the early 2020s). The method behind the library was the immunoSEQ multiplex PCR assay. As stored in TCRdb, this immuneACCESS dataset retains in-frame rearrangements with V and J assigned. A fraction of the clones does not appear; measured against another copy, unresolved V genes explain less than half of the discrepancy, and the remainder lacks a known reason. In this sample the table shows about 99,000 clones, approximately 86% of which occur a single time. The ten largest clones take up about 3.5% of the sample. The sample consisted of peripheral blood. These receptors were obtained from a human donor in a cohort sampled during active COVID-19.

The V gene is TRBV29-1, the J gene TRBJ2-7; 7 nucleotides agree with TRBD2. The J segment lost 0 bases and the V segment lost 5 bases, leaving 4 bases of the junction unmatched. Germline CDR1 reads SQVTM; CDR2 reads ANQGSEA. This CDR3 is 13 amino acids long. The CDR3 sequence is CSVQAGSSYEQYF. The DNA for the CDR3 is TGCAGCGTTCAAGCGGGAAGCTCCTACGAGCAGTACTTC.

The V call is TRBV15, the J call TRBJ2-2, with 10 bases identical to TRBD1. The CDR3 totals 15 residues. CDR1 and CDR2 (germline): LNHNV, YYDKDF (reference sequence). J lost 3 bases, V lost 3 bases, and 1 base had no gene match. The CDR3 coding sequence is TGTGCCACCAGCAGGGACAGGGGGTACACCGGGGAGCTGTTTTTT. Protein sequence: CATSRDRGYTGELFF.

The CDR3 DNA sequence: TGTGCCAGCAGCTCCTCAACAAGTTCCCAGTTCTTC. Translation gives CASSSSTSSQFF. V and J are TRBV5-8 and TRBJ2-1; D remains ambiguous. This CDR3 is 12 amino acids long. Germline V gives CDR1 SGHTS, CDR2 YDEGEE. Between the trimmed V and J ends, which lost 3 bases and 13 bases, there was a span of 14 bases.

This clone was seen a few times. CDR3 sequence reads: CASSLPGTGNSPLHF. The CDR3 nucleotides are TGCGCCAGCAGCTTGCCCGGGACAGGGAATTCACCCCTCCACTTT. The chain links TRBV5-1 to TRBJ1-6, with TRBD1 matching 9 bases. The CDR3 length is 15 residues. J gave up 7 bases and V 1 base, and 3 bases lay outside the gene matches. The germline V gene has CDR1 SGHRS and CDR2 YFSETQ.

The chain uses TRBV6-5 and TRBJ1-1; D is uncertain. CDR3 length: 13 amino acids. In germline, CDR1 is MNHEY, CDR2 SVGAGI. The V gene lost 4 bases and the J gene lost 2 bases, with 8 bases spanning the gap. CDR3 residues: CASSFTVNTEAFF. DNA for the CDR3: TGTGCCAGCAGTTTTACAGTTAACACTGAAGCTTTCTTT.

The chain links TRBV28 to TRBJ1-3, with D perhaps matching TRBD1 (6 bases). V was pared by 7 bases and J by 4 bases, with 17 bases between. The CDR3 covers 15 residues. The germline CDR1 and CDR2 sequences are MDHEN and SYDVKM. The CDR3 coding sequence is TGTGCCAGCACCGGGGCCGGGACATCAGGAAACACCATATATTTT. As protein: CASTGAGTSGNTIYF.

The rearrangement links TRBV11-3 to TRBJ2-7, with 7 bases fitting TRBD1. Germline CDR1 and CDR2: SGHNT and YENEEA. The V gene end was trimmed by 3 bases and the J gene end by 6 bases; junction bases not matched to a gene: 5. The CDR3 totals 13 residues. The CDR3 protein is CASSLTGNREQYF. The DNA for the CDR3 is TGTGCCAGCAGCTTGACAGGGAATCGCGAGCAGTACTTC.

This clone was seen once. This chain uses TRBV27 with TRBJ1-5; no clear D gene. The CDR3 totals 15 residues. With 4 bases removed from V and 3 bases from J, the gap between germline ends came to 13 bases. In germline, CDR1 is MNHEY, CDR2 SMNVEV (reference sequence). The CDR3 protein is CASSSAGRDNQPQHF. CDR3 nucleotides: TGTGCCAGCAGTTCCGCGGGGAGGGACAATCAGCCCCAGCATTTT.

This chain connects TRBV28 to TRBJ1-4, with D uncertain. V lost 6 bases and J 2 bases, leaving 4 bases between the germline ends. Looked up from germline, CDR1 is MDHEN and CDR2 is SYDVKM. The CDR3 totals 12 residues. The CDR3 loop is CASSLTNEKLFF. As DNA, the CDR3 is TGTGCCAGCAGCCTCACTAATGAAAAACTGTTTTTT.

The chain couples TRBV10-2 to TRBJ1-5, with 8 bases matching TRBD1. This CDR3 comprises 15 residues. Trimming removed 5 bases from V and 7 bases from J; junction bases left unmatched: 10. The germline V gene encodes CDR1 WSHSY and CDR2 SAAADI. Here the CDR3 reads CASSRPGQEDQPQHF. The CDR3 DNA reads TGCGCCAGCAGTAGACCGGGACAGGAGGACCAGCCCCAGCATTTT.

The chain is built from TRBV27 and TRBJ1-6; D remains ambiguous. The CDR3 is made up of 16 amino acids. V was clipped by 5 bases and J by 7 bases, with 18 bases between them. Germline CDR1 and CDR2: MNHEY and SMNVEV (reference sequence). CDR3 DNA: TGTGCCAGCAGTCCCCGTGATGAGCTCGGGAATTCACCCCTCCACTTT. Protein product: CASSPRDELGNSPLHF.

The chain combines TRBV7-2 with TRBJ2-5, with 8 positions matching TRBD1. CDR3 length: 15 amino acids. V shed 6 bases, J shed 1 base, and the junction held 7 bases outside the gene matches. Germline loops: CDR1 SGHTA, CDR2 FQGNSA. The CDR3 nucleotides read TGTGCCAGCAGGCCCGACAGGGGAAGCCAAGAGACCCAGTACTTC. This translates into CASRPDRGSQETQYF.

The chain recombines TRBV2 with TRBJ2-3; TRBD1 might be the D (5 bases). Trimming cost V 5 bases and J 0 bases, with 12 bases left between them. Per germline, CDR1 SNHLY and CDR2 FYNNEI. The CDR3 spans 15 residues. Here the CDR3 DNA reads TGTGCCAGCAGTACCCAAAGGGGTAGCACAGATACGCAGTATTTT. It is translated as CASSTQRGSTDTQYF.

The chain recombines TRBV4-1 with TRBJ2-1; TRBD2 is a possible D gene (5 bases). Trimming pared 3 bases from V and 5 bases from J, leaving 8 bases between. CDR3 length: 13 amino acids. The germline V gene encodes CDR1 MGHRA and CDR2 YSYEKL. The CDR3 DNA follows: TGCGCCAGCAGCCACGTCGGGGACAATGAGCAGTTCTTC. This gives the protein CASSHVGDNEQFF.

The chain has TRBV18 and TRBJ2-6, with TRBD2 identical over 12 bases. The germline V gene has CDR1 KGHSH and CDR2 LQKENI. With V trimmed by 2 bases and J by 0 bases, 2 bases remained unmatched. This CDR3 has 18 amino acids. As DNA, the CDR3 is TGTGCCAGCTCACCAGGACTAGCGGGACCCTCTGGGGCCAACGTCCTGACTTTC. Its translation: CASSPGLAGPSGANVLTF.